The 22 T cell receptor beta chains presented below share a single source sample, sequenced in a study of vaccination effects on CD4 cells after COVID-19. Profiling relied on immunoSEQ multiplex PCR, and the TCRdb table lists in-frame clones only, not all of them. In the table there are under 80,000 clones, 76% of which are singletons. Their cognate antigens are unknown. Expansion with viral peptide pools was applied to antigen-specific CD4+ T cells by the ViraFEST assay prior to sequencing. Culture proceeded for 10 days, and CD4+ T cells were then isolated. Vaccine administered to participants consisted of two doses of either BNT162b2 or mRNA-1273. Sample: CD4+ T cells from PBMCs cultured with HCoV-OC43 spike peptides, taken after COVID-19 vaccination. The subset was: HCoV-OC43 spike overlapping peptide pool stimulation. The receptors here all came from a human donor who received a COVID-19 vaccine.

CDR3 nucleotide sequence: TGTGCCAGCAGTTACGGGCGGGGCGTCACAGATACGCAGTATTTT. As protein: CASSYGRGVTDTQYF. The chain employs TRBV6-2 or TRBV6-3 and TRBJ2-3, with a possible D match to TRBD2 (6 bases). The V end lost 2 bases, the J end lost 2 bases, and 11 bases lay between the germline ends. This CDR3 is built from 15 residues. The germline gives CDR1 MNHEY, CDR2 SVGEGT.

This chain joins TRBV10-2 and TRBJ2-7; 9 nucleotides match TRBD2. The CDR3 consists of 14 residues. V shed 8 bases and J 2 bases; nucleotides not matched to a gene: 7. In germline, CDR1 is WSHSY, CDR2 SAAADI. The CDR3, as DNA: TGCGCCAGCTCAACCAGCGGGGGGACCTACGAGCAGTACGTC. Amino acid sequence: CASSTSGGTYEQYV.

J is TRBJ1-1 and V is TRBV6-1; D remains ambiguous. V was trimmed by 7 bases and J by 1 base, leaving 19 bases between them. Germline values: CDR1 MNHNS, CDR2 SASEGT. CDR3 length equals 16 residues. CDR3 in amino acids: CASIDIRRPENTEAFF. The CDR3 DNA sequence: TGTGCCAGCATTGATATACGGCGGCCCGAGAACACTGAAGCTTTCTTT.

V gene TRBV14 combines with J gene TRBJ2-7; possibly TRBD1 for D (5 bases). The germline CDR1 and CDR2 sequences are SGHDN and FVKESK. The V end was cut by 1 base, the J end by 1 base, with 5 bases between. The CDR3 sequence is 13 residues long. CDR3 region: CASSQGTSYEQYV. CDR3 nucleotide sequence: TGTGCCAGCAGCCAAGGGACATCCTACGAGCAGTACGTC.

The rearrangement uses TRBV2 and TRBJ1-2, with a possible D match to TRBD1 (5 bases). Germline V CDR1 and CDR2: SNHLY, FYNNEI. The ends were cut back, 1 base at V and 7 bases at J, with 7 bases in the middle. The CDR3 totals 12 residues. The CDR3 loop is CASSEETAGYTF. The DNA of the CDR3 is TGTGCCAGCAGTGAAGAGACAGCTGGCTACACCTTC.

The genes are TRBV10-1 and TRBJ2-3; the D call may be TRBD1 or TRBD2 (5 bases each). Germline V gives CDR1 WNHNN, CDR2 SYGVQD (reference sequence). With 6 bases removed from V and 5 bases from J, the gap between germline ends came to 18 bases. The CDR3 covers 15 residues. CDR3 residues: CASSRDGATLDTQYF. The CDR3 bases are TGCGCCAGCAGCCGGGACGGAGCCACCTTAGATACGCAGTATTTT.

This chain links TRBV14 with TRBJ1-2; TRBD1 matches at 9 bases. V was clipped by 2 bases and J by 4 bases; unmatched bases: 2. The germline V gene has CDR1 SGHDN and CDR2 FVKESK. This CDR3 is built from 14 residues. CDR3 in amino acids: CASSQTTGGYGYTF. The CDR3 DNA sequence: TGTGCCAGCAGCCAAACGACAGGGGGCTATGGCTACACCTTC.

The genes are TRBV9 and TRBJ2-5; no clear D gene. The CDR3 has 13 residues. Germline V lookup: CDR1 SGDLS, CDR2 YYNGEE. V was pared by 7 bases and J by 4 bases, with 14 bases between. CDR3 sequence reads: CASSPMGGETQYF. The DNA of the CDR3 is TGTGCCAGCTCCCCCATGGGTGGAGAGACCCAGTACTTC.

The chain is built from TRBV5-4 and TRBJ2-2, with D tentatively TRBD1 (5 bases). V was shortened by 4 bases and J by 1 base, with 8 bases between the two germline ends. The CDR3 loop spans 14 amino acids. Germline CDR1 reads SGHNT; CDR2 reads YYREEE (reference sequence). The CDR3 protein is CASSLGQNTGELFF. The CDR3 coding sequence is TGTGCCAGCAGCCTCGGACAGAACACCGGGGAGCTGTTTTTT.

The chain has TRBV19 and TRBJ1-5; no definite D call. With 9 bases removed from V and 7 bases from J, the gap between germline ends came to 22 bases. The CDR3 contains 15 residues. CDR1 LNHDA and CDR2 SQIVND come from the germline V gene (reference sequence). CDR3 amino acids: CASADTQVGRQPQHF. Written as DNA, the CDR3 is TGTGCCAGCGCAGATACTCAGGTAGGGCGCCAGCCCCAGCATTTT.

There are a few counts of this clone. The chain is built from TRBV12-5 and TRBJ2-1; possibly TRBD1 for D (5 bases). The CDR3 loop spans 15 amino acids. CDR1 is LGHNT, CDR2 FRNRAP, per germline. The V and J ends lost 0 bases and 4 bases respectively, with 10 bases between them. The CDR3 protein is CASGLVPGKYNEQFF. The DNA of the CDR3 is TGTGCTAGTGGTTTGGTACCAGGGAAATACAATGAGCAGTTCTTC.

This chain uses TRBV19 with TRBJ1-5; the D is unclear. The V gene's germline CDR1 is LNHDA and CDR2 SQIVND (reference sequence). V was clipped by 1 base and J by 6 bases, with 7 bases between them. This CDR3 is built from 13 residues. CDR3 in DNA: TGTGCCAGTAGTATAGGGTCGGGTCAGCCCCAGCATTTT. Protein product: CASSIGSGQPQHF.

The chain's CDR3 is CASSPSSSGANVLTF. The DNA for the CDR3 is TGTGCCAGCTCACCATCCAGCTCTGGGGCCAACGTCCTGACTTTC. The J gene is TRBJ2-6, the V gene TRBV18; D gene ambiguous. Germline V CDR1 and CDR2: KGHSH, LQKENI. The CDR3 extends over 15 amino acids. V was shortened by 2 bases and J by 0 bases, with 5 bases between the two germline ends.

V gene TRBV28 combines with J gene TRBJ1-5; no reliable D call. The CDR3 is made up of 12 amino acids. V was clipped by 4 bases and J by 8 bases, with 9 bases between them. The germline V gene has CDR1 MDHEN and CDR2 SYDVKM. This CDR3 is CASSSPLEPQHF. The CDR3 region has the DNA TGTGCCAGCAGTTCTCCCCTCGAGCCCCAGCATTTT.

The V call is TRBV5-4, the J call TRBJ1-2, with a weak D call TRBD1 (5 bases). Per the germline V gene, CDR1 is SGHNT and CDR2 is YYREEE (reference sequence). V dropped 4 bases and J dropped 2 bases, with 18 bases sitting between them. The CDR3 runs to 16 residues. The CDR3 protein is CASSLPRGRVNYGYTF. CDR3 DNA sequence: TGTGCCAGCAGCCTACCCCGGGGCAGGGTAAACTATGGCTACACCTTC.

This sequence joins TRBV7-2 and TRBJ1-1; the match to TRBD1 covers 7 bases. With V trimmed by 2 bases and J by 1 base, 4 bases remained unmatched. Germline V gene lookup returns CDR1 SGHTA and CDR2 FQGNSA. This CDR3 is built from 15 residues. CDR3 in amino acids: CASSLPGTANTEAFF. The DNA for the CDR3 is TGTGCCAGCAGCTTACCCGGGACAGCGAACACTGAAGCTTTCTTT.

The table lists this clone with a count of one. V usage is TRBV10-3 and J usage is TRBJ1-5; no clear D. Germline CDR1 reads ENHRY; CDR2 reads SYGVKD. The length of the CDR3 is 14 residues. Trimming left V 4 bases short and J 4 bases short, with 11 bases between. The CDR3 spells CAISATGGNQPQHF. The CDR3 bases are TGTGCCATCAGTGCGACCGGTGGGAATCAGCCCCAGCATTTT.

The chain uses TRBV4-1 and TRBJ2-3; no clear D gene. V was cut by 1 base and J by 1 base, with 12 bases left in between. This CDR3 has 16 residues. Germline V gene sequence: CDR1 MGHRA, CDR2 YSYEKL. The CDR3 DNA is TGCGCCAGCAGCCAAGGGATCGGGCCCGGCACAGATACGCAGTATTTT. Residues: CASSQGIGPGTDTQYF.

This rearrangement joins TRBV10-3 to TRBJ1-5; 9 bases fit TRBD1. The germline V gene encodes CDR1 ENHRY and CDR2 SYGVKD. The junction had 7 bases not matched to a gene; V was cut back by 4 bases and J by 3 bases. This CDR3 region has 16 residues. The CDR3 sequence: CAISGSDRGFNQPQHF. The CDR3 coding sequence is TGTGCCATCAGTGGCTCGGACAGGGGCTTCAATCAGCCCCAGCATTTT.

This chain uses TRBV4-1 with TRBJ1-5; tentative D call: TRBD1 (6 bases). Looked up from germline, CDR1 is MGHRA and CDR2 is YSYEKL. The CDR3 is made up of 17 amino acids. The germline V and J ends were trimmed by 1 base and 2 bases, with 15 bases remaining between them. The CDR3 here is CASSQGLQGNGNQPQHF. CDR3 in DNA: TGCGCCAGCAGCCAAGGATTACAGGGTAACGGCAATCAGCCCCAGCATTTT.

This chain connects TRBV21-1 to TRBJ2-7; the table's D call, TRBD2, was not checked against the DNA. TRBV21-1 is reported as a pseudogene. The CDR3 has 10 residues. CDR3 amino acids: CASIPGGAKV. CDR3 sequence (DNA): TGTGCCAGCATTCCCGGGGGGGCCAAGGTC.

This clone was seen only a few times. This chain joins TRBV7-8 and TRBJ2-7, with D possibly TRBD2 on 6 matching bases. Deletions cut 5 bases from V and 3 bases from J, with 11 bases between. From germline, CDR1 is SGHVS and CDR2 FQNEAQ. CDR3 length equals 13 residues. The CDR3 spells CASSQGLNYEQYV. As DNA, the CDR3 is TGTGCCAGCAGCCAGGGACTTAACTACGAGCAGTACGTC.